This T cell receptor (beta chain) was observed in a study of blood T cell repertoires in COVID-19 (TCRdb year 2020). Study-wide context: Samples covering the acute and convalescent phases of COVID-19 were provided by collaborators in the United States, Italy and Spain. Sample metadata almost always included a de-identified subject ID, COVID-19 status, age in years and sex. The dataset comprised deeply sampled blood TCRbeta repertoires from subjects exposed to, actively infected with, or recovered from COVID-19. The samples were drawn from two sources: the first 160 participants of the ongoing ImmuneRACE study, and 1,000 to 1,500 subjects contributed by 6 global collaborators. The prospective study material was composed of cDNA or gDNA derived from T cells, B-cell-depleted T cells, or PBMCs. A freely available public database, intended as a resource for researchers studying the immune response to SARS-CoV-2, is where the repertoires were released. Where available, HLA class I and class II types were obtained from metadata supplied by the sample provider rather than from assay-based typing.

Notes on this clone: It has no known antigen specificity. Per-nucleotide qualities are absent, and no much larger clonotype sits a single base away.

TCRbeta CDR3 regions were amplified from genomic DNA using the immunoSEQ Assay, a bias-controlled multiplex PCR. The source study handled its data this way. The number of nucleated cells in each sample was estimated from the amplification of reference gene primers within the assay. To quantify the absolute abundance of each unique TCRbeta CDR3 rearrangement, sequence reads were collapsed and filtered. For each sample, productive Simpson clonality was calculated by taking the square root of Simpson's diversity index across productive rearrangements. Drawn from immuneACCESS, this table holds only the in-frame rearrangements with V and J called that TCRdb kept. Clones are partly lost; checked studies trace under half to an unresolved V gene and leave the rest unexplained. V, J and clone size derive from that table, while D and trimming were established from the DNA sequence. Counted in this sample were hundreds of thousands of clones; more than 75% of them appeared once. The ten top clones hold 12% of the sample.

Whole blood was collected in K2EDTA tubes by collaborating institutions according to the institutions' own protocols. Collaborator samples were shipped for TCRbeta analysis as frozen whole blood, isolated PBMCs, or DNA extracted from either sample type. Reading the germline V gene gives CDR1 SGHRS and CDR2 YFSETQ. The CDR3 runs 16 residues from the cysteine to the phenylalanine. The read is trimmed to its CDR3 DNA, 48 bases read in frame from base 1. V is pruned by 4 bases and J by 5 bases, leaving 14 bases of the junction without a gene match. Paper-wide results and their limitations: The amount of clinical and demographic metadata varied by source and participant and was provided uncurated.

Recombination linked TRBV5-1 to TRBJ2-5; TRBD2 matches 7 bases in the middle. The source of this sequence is a woman aged 55-69 years with active or convalescent COVID-19. The sample comprised peripheral blood. The DNA sequence reads TGCGCCAGCAGCGGACCAAAGCGGGGTGAAGGGGAGACCCAGTACTTC. It is translated as CASSGPKRGEGETQYF.